This T cell receptor beta chain stems from a study of OX40 agonist ivuxolimab in advanced cancers. About the research overall: Every patient in dose escalation had hepatocellular carcinoma, melanoma, renal cell or head and neck cancer. Study results and caveats: Dosing at 0.1 to 3.0 mg/kg was accompanied by clonal expansion of CD4+ and CD8+ blood T cells by week 6.

Profiling relied on immunoSEQ multiplex PCR, and the TCRdb table lists in-frame clones only, not all of them. In the table there are about 55,000 clones, 80% of which are singletons. The ends lost 4 bases at V and 3 bases at J; junction bases unmatched: 6. Germline-derived CDR1 and CDR2 are SGHRS and YFSETQ. The CDR3 has 15 residues. As regards this clone: The antigen is unknown.

J is TRBJ1-4 and V is TRBV5-1; 7 bases fit TRBD1. The sample in question was CD4+ or CD8+ T cells sorted from blood, obtained in a trial of the OX40 agonist ivuxolimab. The sequence was collected from an adult with an advanced solid tumor such as melanoma, head and neck, liver or kidney cancer. CDR3 region: CASSAYRGANEKLFF. In nucleotides, the CDR3 is TGCGCCAGCAGCGCCTACAGGGGCGCTAATGAAAAACTGTTTTTT.